The clone carrying this T cell receptor (beta chain) is a singleton in its sample. These data originate in a study of blood T cell repertoires in COVID-19. Whole-study context: The samples span acute and convalescent COVID-19 from the United States, Italy and Spain. In each case, the material was cDNA or gDNA derived from T cells, B-cell-depleted T cells, or PBMCs.

Original methodology: Scientists estimated how many nucleated cells there were by amplifying reference gene primers. Generated by immunoSEQ multiplex PCR, the TCRdb table keeps only in-frame clones and is missing some. Clonal size and the V and J genes are those of that table, whereas D and trimming came from the DNA. The sample has a few hundred thousand clones; roughly 90% are singletons. This receptor was obtained from a woman aged 45-65 years with active or convalescent COVID-19. The sequenced sample consisted of peripheral blood.

Written as DNA, the CDR3 is TGTGCCAGCAGTTTCCCTCGGGGCACCGGGGAGCTGTTTTTT. This encodes CASSFPRGTGELFF. V and J are TRBV27 and TRBJ2-2; D possibly corresponds to TRBD2 (5 bases). V lost 3 bases and J lost 4, with 9 bases in between. CDR3 length equals 14 residues. CDR1 and CDR2 from the germline V gene are MNHEY and SMNVEV (reference sequence).